A single sample gave rise to the 25 T cell receptor beta chains below, sequenced in a study of Ad26.COV2.S vaccination and SARS-CoV-2 variants. Profiled with immunoSEQ multiplex PCR; TCRdb holds only in-frame clones, not every one. The data contain a few hundred thousand clones, roughly 84% of them singletons. Treatment denoted: about 20 received Ad26.COV2.S at low or high dose, single or two shots; roughly 5 received placebo; per-sample allocation not given. Samples analyzed were those drawn on day 63 after the first vaccine or placebo injection. The sample in question was peripheral blood, obtained in a trial of Ad26.COV2.S vaccine versus placebo. All receptors come from a person between 18 and 65 years old who received the Ad26.COV2.S COVID-19 vaccine or a placebo.

The chain links TRBV18 to TRBJ2-7; possibly TRBD1 for D (6 bases). CDR3 length equals 15 residues. The V gene's germline CDR1 is KGHSH and CDR2 LQKENI. V lost 1 base and J 3 bases, leaving 13 bases between the germline ends. The DNA of the CDR3 is TGTGCCAGCTCACCACGATCAGGGGAAGGCTACGAGCAGTACTTC. Protein product: CASSPRSGEGYEQYF.

The DNA of the CDR3 is TGTGCCACCAGCAAGTATGGCGGTTCCTACGAGCAGTACTTC. Its protein is CATSKYGGSYEQYF. This chain links TRBV15 with TRBJ2-7; no definite D call. The CDR3 has 14 residues. Germline CDR1 is LNHNV and CDR2 is YYDKDF (reference sequence). V lost 4 bases and J lost 1, with 11 bases in between.

The sample holds a few counts of this clone. The V gene is TRBV19, the J gene TRBJ1-3; 7 bases align to TRBD1. The CDR3 is made up of 16 amino acids. Per germline, CDR1 LNHDA and CDR2 SQIVND (reference sequence). With V trimmed by 5 bases and J by 0 bases, 7 bases remained unmatched. The CDR3 region is CASSGSDRASGNTIYF. In nucleotides, the CDR3 is TGTGCCAGTAGTGGATCAGACAGGGCCTCTGGAAACACCATATATTTT.

The chain uses TRBV5-1 and TRBJ1-1; D is unclear. The CDR3 extends over 15 amino acids. V was shortened by 0 bases and J by 0 bases, with 9 bases between the two germline ends. CDR1 and CDR2 from the germline V gene are SGHRS and YFSETQ. The CDR3 spells CASSLGLNMNTEAFF. For the CDR3, the DNA is TGCGCCAGCAGCTTGGGTCTGAACATGAACACTGAAGCTTTCTTT.

J is TRBJ2-1 and V is TRBV12-3 or TRBV12-4, with 8 bases aligning to TRBD1. This CDR3 spans 11 amino acids. Unmatched junction bases numbered 3, after V lost 6 bases and J lost 11 bases. Written as DNA, the CDR3 is TGTGCCAGCAGCGGGACAGGCAAGCAGTTCTTC. Encoded protein: CASSGTGKQFF.

The rearrangement links TRBV12-1 to TRBJ1-2; whether TRBD1, the table's D call, matches the DNA was not checked. TRBV12-1 is deemed a pseudogene. The CDR3 runs 12 residues. The CDR3 DNA reads as TGTGCCAGCATCCTTGGGGGCAATGGCTACACCTTC. Translated, it gives CASILGGNGYTF.

The V call is TRBV19, the J call TRBJ2-7; D tentatively fits TRBD1 or TRBD2 (5 bases each). In germline, CDR1 is LNHDA, CDR2 SQIVND (reference sequence). This CDR3 is 13 amino acids long. Trimming took 5 bases from V and 4 from J, leaving 12 bases between them. CDR3 amino acids: CASSPGPSYEQYF. CDR3 DNA sequence: TGTGCCAGTAGTCCGGGACCGTCGTACGAGCAGTACTTC.

The chain links TRBV5-8 to TRBJ1-2; no definite D call. Germline lookup yields CDR1 SGHTS and CDR2 YDEGEE. The CDR3 loop spans 13 amino acids. Trimming shortened V by 1 base and J by 6 bases, and 10 bases separated the two germline ends. The CDR3 nucleotides read TGTGCCAGCAGCTTGCTCGGTGGGGATGGCTACACCTTC. It yields the protein CASSLLGGDGYTF. Using reference TRBV5-8 and TRBJ1-2 for the parts outside the CDR3, the full variable domain is EAGVTQSPTHLIKTRGQQATLRCSPISGHTSVYWYQQALGLGLQFLLWYDEGEERNRGNFPPRFSGRQFPNYSSELNVNALELEDSALYLCASSLLGGDGYTFGSGTRLTVV.

V gene TRBV30 combines with J gene TRBJ1-5; D gene ambiguous. Trimming took 5 bases from V and 1 from J, leaving 12 bases between them. The CDR3 has 14 residues. The V gene's germline CDR1 is GTSNPN and CDR2 SVGIG (reference sequence). CDR3 DNA: TGTGCCTGGGACCATGGCGGGAGCAATCAGCCCCAGCATTTT. This encodes CAWDHGGSNQPQHF.

This chain links TRBV3-1 (or the pseudogene TRBV3-2) with TRBJ2-7; 11 positions agree with TRBD2. The CDR3 loop spans 15 amino acids. The germline V gene has CDR1 LGHDT and CDR2 YNNKEL (reference sequence). The V segment lost 1 base and the J segment 2 bases; nucleotides outside the gene matches: 1. The chain's CDR3 is CASSQGSGGAYEQYF. DNA of the CDR3: TGTGCCAGCAGCCAAGGTAGCGGGGGGGCCTACGAGCAGTACTTC.

The V and J genes are TRBV6-1 and TRBJ1-1; no clear D. CDR1 is MNHNS, CDR2 SASEGT, per germline. The V end lost 1 base, the J end lost 8 bases, and 11 bases lay between the germline ends. There are 13 residues in the CDR3. The CDR3 bases are TGTGCCAGCAGTGAAGGAGGAAGGCAAGAAGCTTTCTTT. Residues: CASSEGGRQEAFF.

The chain recombines TRBV7-9 with TRBJ2-5; a weak D match, TRBD2 (7 bases). Germline assignment: CDR1 SEHNR and CDR2 FQNEAQ (reference sequence). Trimming removed 0 bases from V and 4 bases from J, with 9 bases in between. This CDR3 comprises 14 residues. DNA of the CDR3: TGTGCCAGCAGCTTAGCGGGGGGGCGAGAGACCCAGTACTTC. Amino acid sequence: CASSLAGGRETQYF.

The chain is built from TRBV9 and TRBJ2-1, with D tentatively TRBD1 (6 bases). The germline V gene has CDR1 SGDLS and CDR2 YYNGEE. The CDR3 has 14 amino acids. Trimming left V 3 bases short and J 6 bases short, with 13 bases between. The CDR3: CASSDGGGVNEQFF. CDR3 DNA sequence: TGTGCCAGCAGCGACGGTGGGGGCGTCAATGAGCAGTTCTTC. The full variable domain, in which reference TRBV9 and TRBJ2-1 provide the parts outside the CDR3, is DSGVTQTPKHLITATGQRVTLRCSPRSGDLSVYWYQQSLDQGLQFLIQYYNGEERAKGNILERFSAQQFPDLHSELNLSSLELGDSALYFCASSDGGGVNEQFFGPGTRLTVL.

The J gene is TRBJ2-7, the V gene TRBV5-1; D unclear. CDR1 SGHRS and CDR2 YFSETQ come from the germline V gene. V was pared by 1 base and J by 3 bases, with 8 bases between. CDR3 length: 13 amino acids. The CDR3, as DNA: TGCGCCAGCAGCTTGTCAGGAAACTACGAGCAGTACTTC. Residues: CASSLSGNYEQYF.

The V gene is TRBV5-1, the J gene TRBJ1-1, with D hard to call. The CDR3 runs 12 residues. Per the germline V gene, CDR1 is SGHRS and CDR2 is YFSETQ. V gave up 0 bases and J gave up 7 bases, with 7 bases separating them. CDR3 amino acids: CASSLVGSEAFF. In DNA, the CDR3 is TGCGCCAGCAGCTTGGTCGGCAGTGAAGCTTTCTTT. The full variable domain, in which reference TRBV5-1 and TRBJ1-1 provide the parts outside the CDR3, is KAGVTQTPRYLIKTRGQQVTLSCSPISGHRSVSWYQQTPGQGLQFLFEYFSETQRNKGNFPGRFSGRQFSNSRSEMNVSTLELGDSALYLCASSLVGSEAFFGQGTRLTVV.

The V call is TRBV7-6, the J call TRBJ2-7; perhaps TRBD2 as D (6 bases). The CDR3 has 12 residues. The germline V and J ends were trimmed by 5 bases and 7 bases, with 12 bases remaining between them. CDR1 and CDR2 (germline): SGHVS, FNYEAQ. The CDR3 protein is CASSHAGREQYF. The CDR3 bases are TGTGCCAGCAGCCATGCTGGGAGGGAGCAGTACTTC.

The chain links TRBV11-2 to TRBJ1-4; D ambiguous. The CDR3 loop spans 15 amino acids. CDR1 is SGHAT and CDR2 is FQNNGV in the germline V gene. V was clipped by 0 bases and J by 8 bases, with 13 bases between them. CDR3 sequence (DNA): TGTGCCAGCAGCTTAGAAGGAGGCCCTCCGGAAAAACTGTTTTTT. This sequence encodes CASSLEGGPPEKLFF.

The genes are TRBV2 and TRBJ1-1; possibly TRBD1 for D (6 bases). Deletions cut 5 bases from V and 4 bases from J, with 11 bases between. Germline CDR1 and CDR2: SNHLY and FYNNEI. The CDR3 runs 13 residues. CDR3 in amino acids: CASSRGVLTEAFF. CDR3 DNA sequence: TGTGCCAGCAGTAGGGGGGTTCTCACTGAAGCTTTCTTT.

This clone was detected once. V and J are TRBV7-9 and TRBJ2-4; no clear D. V shed 4 bases and J shed 0 bases, with 13 bases lying between them. CDR1 and CDR2 (germline): SEHNR, FQNEAQ (reference sequence). The length of the CDR3 is 16 residues. CDR3 DNA sequence: TGTGCCAGCAGCTCGCTTCCGGCCTTAGCCAAAAACATTCAGTACTTC. Protein product: CASSSLPALAKNIQYF.

This clone was found once. The chain uses TRBV18 and TRBJ2-1; 10 bases match TRBD1. The CDR3 is 13 residues long. V lost 5 bases, J lost 7 bases, and 2 bases stayed unmatched. Looked up from germline, CDR1 is KGHSH and CDR2 is LQKENI. The CDR3 DNA follows: TGTGCCAGCTCATCGGACAGGGGGAATGAGCAGTTCTTC. Amino acid sequence: CASSSDRGNEQFF.

V and J are TRBV2 and TRBJ1-2, with D unresolved. CDR3 size: 12 residues. Germline values: CDR1 SNHLY, CDR2 FYNNEI. Trimming stripped 7 bases from V and 7 bases from J, with 13 bases between. CDR3 sequence: CASTPGFIGYTF. CDR3 nucleotides: TGTGCCAGCACCCCAGGTTTTATTGGCTACACCTTC.

The count of this clone is one. The V and J genes are TRBV7-8 and TRBJ1-5; the D gene is possibly TRBD1 (6 bases). Germline lookup yields CDR1 SGHVS and CDR2 FQNEAQ. CDR3 length: 17 residues. Trimming removed 5 bases at V and 2 bases at J, with 19 bases between. The CDR3 DNA reads TGTGCCAGCAGCCCAACACCACGGGGGCAGGGCAATCAGCCCCAGCATTTT. Protein sequence: CASSPTPRGQGNQPQHF.

The V gene is TRBV3-1 (or the pseudogene TRBV3-2), the J gene TRBJ2-7; D is unresolved. V was trimmed by 2 bases and J by 3 bases, leaving 8 bases between them. The CDR3 covers 13 residues. CDR1 is LGHDT, CDR2 YNNKEL, per germline (reference sequence). The CDR3 sequence: CASSQRANYEQYF. The CDR3, as DNA: TGTGCCAGCAGCCAAAGGGCGAACTACGAGCAGTACTTC.

This sequence joins TRBV3-1 (or the pseudogene TRBV3-2) and TRBJ2-7; TRBD1 or TRBD2 may be the D gene (7 bases each). Germline lookup yields CDR1 LGHDT and CDR2 YNNKEL (reference sequence). The V gene lost 4 bases and the J gene lost 4 bases, with 14 bases spanning the gap. This CDR3 is built from 14 residues. This chain's CDR3 is CASSRPGGGYEQYF. The CDR3 DNA sequence: TGTGCCAGCAGCCGACCAGGGGGAGGGTACGAGCAGTACTTC.

This sequence joins TRBV11-2 and TRBJ2-1, with D possibly matching TRBD2 (5 bases). This CDR3 has 13 residues. V lost 3 bases, J lost 4 bases, and 7 bases lay in between. Per germline, CDR1 SGHAT and CDR2 FQNNGV. The CDR3 sequence is CASSFSEYNEQFF. The CDR3, as DNA: TGTGCCAGCAGCTTTAGCGAGTACAATGAGCAGTTCTTC.